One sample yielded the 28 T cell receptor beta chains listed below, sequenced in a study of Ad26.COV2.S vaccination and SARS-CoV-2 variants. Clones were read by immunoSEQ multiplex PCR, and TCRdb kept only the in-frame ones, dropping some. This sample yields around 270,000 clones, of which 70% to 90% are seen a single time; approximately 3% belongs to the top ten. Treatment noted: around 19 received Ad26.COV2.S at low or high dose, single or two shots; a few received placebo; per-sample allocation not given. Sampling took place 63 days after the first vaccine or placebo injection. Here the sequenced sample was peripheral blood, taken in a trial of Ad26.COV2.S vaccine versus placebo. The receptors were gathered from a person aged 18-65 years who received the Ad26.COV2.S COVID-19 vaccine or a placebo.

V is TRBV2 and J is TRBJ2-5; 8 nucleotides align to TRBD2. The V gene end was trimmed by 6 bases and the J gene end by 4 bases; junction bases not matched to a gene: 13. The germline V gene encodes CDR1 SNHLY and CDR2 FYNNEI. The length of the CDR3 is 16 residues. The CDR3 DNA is TGTGCCAGCAGCCTACTACTAGCGGCGGGGGGAGAGACCCAGTACTTC. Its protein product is CASSLLLAAGGETQYF.

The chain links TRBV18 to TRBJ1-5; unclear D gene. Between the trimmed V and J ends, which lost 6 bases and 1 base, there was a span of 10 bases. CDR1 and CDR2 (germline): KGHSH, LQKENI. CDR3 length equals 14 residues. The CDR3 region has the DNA TGTGCCAGCTCTCCTGGACGGAGCAATCAGCCCCAGCATTTT. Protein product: CASSPGRSNQPQHF.

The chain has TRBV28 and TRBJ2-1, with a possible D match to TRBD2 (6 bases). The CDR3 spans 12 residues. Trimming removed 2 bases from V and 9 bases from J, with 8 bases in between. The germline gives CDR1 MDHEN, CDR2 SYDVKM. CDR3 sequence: CASSLGGTEQFF. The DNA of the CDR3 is TGTGCCAGCAGTTTAGGGGGGACTGAGCAGTTCTTC.

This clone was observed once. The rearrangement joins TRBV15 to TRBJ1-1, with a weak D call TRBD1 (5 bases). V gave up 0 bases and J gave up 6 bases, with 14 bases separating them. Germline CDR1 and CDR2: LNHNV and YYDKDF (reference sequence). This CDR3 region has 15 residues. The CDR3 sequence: CATSRDIGGWAEAFF. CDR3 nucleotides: TGTGCCACCAGCAGAGATATCGGGGGATGGGCTGAAGCTTTCTTT.

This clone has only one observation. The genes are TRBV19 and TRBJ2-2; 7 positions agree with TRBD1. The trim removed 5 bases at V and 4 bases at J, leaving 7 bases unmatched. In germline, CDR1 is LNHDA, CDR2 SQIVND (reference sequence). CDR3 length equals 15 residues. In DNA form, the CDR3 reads TGTGCCAGTAGTGGACCGGGACAGCTCACCGGGGAGCTGTTTTTT. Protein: CASSGPGQLTGELFF. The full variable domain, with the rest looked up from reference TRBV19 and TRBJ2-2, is DGGITQSPKYLFRKEGQNVTLSCEQNLNHDAMYWYRQDPGQGLRLIYYSQIVNDFQKGDIAEGYSVSREKKESFPLTVTSAQKNPTAFYLCASSGPGQLTGELFFGEGSRLTVL.

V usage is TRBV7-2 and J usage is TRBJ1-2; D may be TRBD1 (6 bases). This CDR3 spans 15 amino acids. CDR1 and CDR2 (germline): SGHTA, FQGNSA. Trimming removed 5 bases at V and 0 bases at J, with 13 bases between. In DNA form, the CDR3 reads TGTGCCAGCAGCGTTTACAGGGTAGCTAACTATGGCTACACCTTC. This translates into CASSVYRVANYGYTF.

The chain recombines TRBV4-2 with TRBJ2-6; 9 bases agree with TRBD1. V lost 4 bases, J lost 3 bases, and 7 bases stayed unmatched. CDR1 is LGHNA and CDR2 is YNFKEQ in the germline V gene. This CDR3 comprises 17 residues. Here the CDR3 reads CASSPPDRGLGANVLTF. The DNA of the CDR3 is TGTGCCAGCAGCCCGCCGGACAGGGGTCTTGGGGCCAACGTCCTGACTTTC.

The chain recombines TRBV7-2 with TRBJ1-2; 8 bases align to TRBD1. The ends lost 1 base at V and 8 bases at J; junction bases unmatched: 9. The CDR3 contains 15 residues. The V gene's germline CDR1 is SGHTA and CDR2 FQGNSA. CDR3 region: CASSLGGQGRRGYTF. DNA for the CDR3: TGTGCCAGCAGCTTAGGAGGACAGGGCAGAAGGGGCTACACCTTC.

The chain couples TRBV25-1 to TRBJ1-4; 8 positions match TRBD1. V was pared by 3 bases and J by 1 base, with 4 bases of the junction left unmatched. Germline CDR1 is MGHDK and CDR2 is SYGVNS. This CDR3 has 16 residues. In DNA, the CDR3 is TGTGCCAGCAGTGATGACAGGGGAAAAACTAATGAAAAACTGTTTTTT. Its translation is CASSDDRGKTNEKLFF.

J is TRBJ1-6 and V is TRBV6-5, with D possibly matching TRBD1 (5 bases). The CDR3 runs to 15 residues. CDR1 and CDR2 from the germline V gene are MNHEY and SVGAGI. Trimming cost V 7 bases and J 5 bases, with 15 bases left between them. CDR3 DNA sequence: TGTGCCAGCAACCCGGGGGGGAACGATAATTCACCCCTCCACTTT. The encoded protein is CASNPGGNDNSPLHF.

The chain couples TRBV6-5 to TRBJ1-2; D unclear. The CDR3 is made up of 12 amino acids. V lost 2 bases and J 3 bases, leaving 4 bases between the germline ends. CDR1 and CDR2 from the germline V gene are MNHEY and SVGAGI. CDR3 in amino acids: CASSYGDYGYTF. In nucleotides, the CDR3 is TGTGCCAGCAGTTACGGGGACTATGGCTACACCTTC.

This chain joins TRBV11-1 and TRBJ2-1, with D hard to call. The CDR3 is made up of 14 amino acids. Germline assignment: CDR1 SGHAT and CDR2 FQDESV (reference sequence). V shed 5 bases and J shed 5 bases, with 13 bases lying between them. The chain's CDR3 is CASSPFGVNNEQFF. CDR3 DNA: TGTGCCAGCAGCCCTTTTGGGGTTAACAATGAGCAGTTCTTC.

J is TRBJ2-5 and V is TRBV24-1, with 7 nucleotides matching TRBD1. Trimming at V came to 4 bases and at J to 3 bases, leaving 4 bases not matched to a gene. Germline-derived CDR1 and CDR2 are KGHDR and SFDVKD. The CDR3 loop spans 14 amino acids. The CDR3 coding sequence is TGTGCCACCAGTGAGACAGGGAGAAAAGAGACCCAGTACTTC. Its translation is CATSETGRKETQYF.

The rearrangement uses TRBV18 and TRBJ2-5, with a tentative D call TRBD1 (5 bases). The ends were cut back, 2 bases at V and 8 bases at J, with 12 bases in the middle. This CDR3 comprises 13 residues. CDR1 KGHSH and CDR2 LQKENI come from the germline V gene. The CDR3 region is CASSPEDRGTQYF. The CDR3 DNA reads TGTGCCAGCTCACCAGAGGATAGGGGTACCCAGTACTTC. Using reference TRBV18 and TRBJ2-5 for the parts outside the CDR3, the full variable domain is NAGVMQNPRHLVRRRGQEARLRCSPMKGHSHVYWYRQLPEEGLKFMVYLQKENIIDESGMPKERFSAEFPKEGPSILRIQQVVRGDSAAYFCASSPEDRGTQYFGPGTRLLVL.

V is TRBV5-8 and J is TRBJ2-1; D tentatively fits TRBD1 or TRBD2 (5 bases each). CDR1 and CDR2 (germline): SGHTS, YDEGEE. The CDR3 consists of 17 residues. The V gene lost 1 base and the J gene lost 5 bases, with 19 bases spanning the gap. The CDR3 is CASSLYGLGTRNNEQFF. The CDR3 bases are TGTGCCAGCAGCTTGTATGGTCTGGGGACCAGAAACAATGAGCAGTTCTTC.

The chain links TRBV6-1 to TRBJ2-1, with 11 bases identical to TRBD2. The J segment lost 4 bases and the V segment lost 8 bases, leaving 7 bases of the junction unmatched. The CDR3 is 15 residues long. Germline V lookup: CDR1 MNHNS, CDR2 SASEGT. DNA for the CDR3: TGTGCCAGCCAGAGGGGGACTAGCGGTTACAATGAGCAGTTCTTC. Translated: CASQRGTSGYNEQFF.

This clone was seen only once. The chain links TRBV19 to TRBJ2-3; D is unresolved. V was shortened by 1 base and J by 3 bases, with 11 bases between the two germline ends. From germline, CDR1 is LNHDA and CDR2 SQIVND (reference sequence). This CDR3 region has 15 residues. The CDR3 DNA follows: TGTGCCAGTAGTATAGGCCCCGAACAGACAGATACGCAGTATTTT. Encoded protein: CASSIGPEQTDTQYF.

The CDR3: CASSGSRLARAGNEQFF. The CDR3 DNA follows: TGTGCCAGCAGCGGATCAAGACTAGCGCGGGCCGGCAATGAGCAGTTCTTC. The rearrangement links TRBV9 to TRBJ2-1; 8 positions match TRBD2. V shed 3 bases, J shed 6 bases, and the junction held 14 bases outside the gene matches. Germline CDR1 SGDLS, CDR2 YYNGEE. The CDR3 is 17 residues long.

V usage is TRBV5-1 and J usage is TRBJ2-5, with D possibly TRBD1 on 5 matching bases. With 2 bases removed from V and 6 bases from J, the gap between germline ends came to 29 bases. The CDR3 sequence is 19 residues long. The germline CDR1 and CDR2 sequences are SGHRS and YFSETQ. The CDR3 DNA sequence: TGCGCCAGCAGCTTCCTATGGCCCCACAGGAACGAGGTCAGAAAGACCCAGTACTTC. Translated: CASSFLWPHRNEVRKTQYF.

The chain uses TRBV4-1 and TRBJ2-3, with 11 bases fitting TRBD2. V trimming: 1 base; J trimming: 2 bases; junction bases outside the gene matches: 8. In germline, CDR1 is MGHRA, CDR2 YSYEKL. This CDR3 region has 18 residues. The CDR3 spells CASSQGGLAGGTTDTQYF. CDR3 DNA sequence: TGCGCCAGCAGCCAAGGGGGGCTAGCGGGGGGTACCACAGATACGCAGTATTTT.

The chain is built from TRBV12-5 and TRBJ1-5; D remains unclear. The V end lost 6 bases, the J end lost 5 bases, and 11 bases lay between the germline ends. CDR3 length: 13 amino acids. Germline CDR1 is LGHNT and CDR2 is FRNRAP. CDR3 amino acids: CASGPIVYQPQHF. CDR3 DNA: TGTGCTAGTGGCCCCATTGTGTATCAGCCCCAGCATTTT.

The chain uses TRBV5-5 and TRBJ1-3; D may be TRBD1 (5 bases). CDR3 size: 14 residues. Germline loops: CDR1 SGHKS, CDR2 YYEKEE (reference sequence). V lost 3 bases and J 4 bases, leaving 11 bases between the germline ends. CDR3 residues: CASSSRVSGNTIYF. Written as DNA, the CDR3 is TGTGCCAGCAGCTCCAGGGTTTCCGGAAACACCATATATTTT.

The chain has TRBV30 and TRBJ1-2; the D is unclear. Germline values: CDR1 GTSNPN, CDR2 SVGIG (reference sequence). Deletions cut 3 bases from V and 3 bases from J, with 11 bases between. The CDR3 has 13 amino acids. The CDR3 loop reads CAWSPQVDYGYTF. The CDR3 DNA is TGTGCCTGGAGCCCTCAGGTGGACTATGGCTACACCTTC.

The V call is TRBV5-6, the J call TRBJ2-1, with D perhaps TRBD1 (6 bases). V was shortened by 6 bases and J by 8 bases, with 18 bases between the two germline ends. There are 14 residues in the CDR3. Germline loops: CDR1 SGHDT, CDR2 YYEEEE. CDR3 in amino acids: CASTQGSTRDEQFF. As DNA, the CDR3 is TGTGCCAGCACCCAGGGGTCCACCAGGGATGAGCAGTTCTTC.

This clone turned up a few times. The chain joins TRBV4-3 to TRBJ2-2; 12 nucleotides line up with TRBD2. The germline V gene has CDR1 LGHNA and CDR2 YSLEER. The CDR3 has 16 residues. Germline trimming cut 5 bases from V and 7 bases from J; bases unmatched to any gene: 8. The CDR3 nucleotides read TGCGCCAGCAGCTCCTGGACTAGCGGGGTTATCGGGGAGCTGTTTTTT. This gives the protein CASSSWTSGVIGELFF.

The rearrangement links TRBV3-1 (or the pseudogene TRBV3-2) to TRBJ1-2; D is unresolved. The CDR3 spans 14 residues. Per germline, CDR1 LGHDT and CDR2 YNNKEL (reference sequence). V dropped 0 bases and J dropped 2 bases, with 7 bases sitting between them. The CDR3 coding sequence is TGTGCCAGCAGCCAAGACTCACAAAACTATGGCTACACCTTC. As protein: CASSQDSQNYGYTF.

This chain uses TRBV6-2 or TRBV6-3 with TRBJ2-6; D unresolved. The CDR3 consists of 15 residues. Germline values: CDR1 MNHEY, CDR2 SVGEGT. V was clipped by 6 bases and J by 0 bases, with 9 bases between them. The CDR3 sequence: CASSDDISGANVLTF. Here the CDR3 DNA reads TGTGCCAGCAGCGATGATATCTCTGGGGCCAACGTCCTGACTTTC.

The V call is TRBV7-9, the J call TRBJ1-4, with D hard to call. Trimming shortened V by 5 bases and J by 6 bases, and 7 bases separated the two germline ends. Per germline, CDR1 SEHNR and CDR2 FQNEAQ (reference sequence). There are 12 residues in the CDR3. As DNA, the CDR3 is TGTGCCAGCAGCGGATTAGATGAAAAACTGTTTTTT. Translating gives CASSGLDEKLFF.